Below are 11 T cell receptor beta chains sequenced from a single sample in a study of control samples from healthy donors and cancer patients. The repertoire was sequenced with immunoSEQ multiplex PCR; TCRdb's copy has only in-frame clones and lacks some. The sample lists 85,000 to 110,000 clones; about 89% were seen once. Sequenced input: PBMCs. The receptors come from a man between 60 and 70 years old with lung cancer.

This chain uses TRBV5-1 with TRBJ2-1; 8 bases match TRBD1. The CDR3 runs to 15 residues. With 5 bases clipped from V and 8 bases from J, the junction kept 12 bases outside the gene matches. Germline CDR1 is SGHRS and CDR2 is YFSETQ. Here the CDR3 reads CASRSIQGAGDEQFF. The DNA for the CDR3 is TGCGCCAGCAGATCCATTCAGGGGGCGGGCGATGAGCAGTTCTTC.

This clone was observed a few times. The genes are TRBV5-4 and TRBJ1-2; a weak D match, TRBD1 (6 bases). The CDR3 extends over 12 amino acids. Germline CDR1 is SGHNT and CDR2 is YYREEE (reference sequence). Trimming removed 4 bases at V and 5 bases at J, with 9 bases between. CDR3 DNA: TGTGCCAGCAGCCCGACAGGATATGGCTACACCTTC. Translated, it gives CASSPTGYGYTF. The variable domain in full, with the rest retrieved from reference TRBV5-4 and TRBJ1-2, is ETGVTQSPTHLIKTRGQQVTLRCSSQSGHNTVSWYQQALGQGPQFIFQYYREEENGRGNFPPRFSGLQFPNYSSELNVNALELDDSALYLCASSPTGYGYTFGSGTRLTVV.

This clone was detected once. The chain combines TRBV3-1 (or the pseudogene TRBV3-2) with TRBJ2-5; 9 bases line up with TRBD2. With 2 bases clipped from V and 4 bases from J, the junction kept 8 bases outside the gene matches. The CDR3 spans 16 residues. Germline V gene data show CDR1 as LGHDT and CDR2 as YNNKEL (reference sequence). CDR3 residues: CASSQTRGGRGETQYF. Written as DNA, the CDR3 is TGTGCCAGCAGCCAAACGCGGGGGGGCCGAGGAGAGACCCAGTACTTC.

The gene calls are TRBV12-3 or TRBV12-4 and TRBJ1-2; D possibly corresponds to TRBD1 (6 bases). With 5 bases removed from V and 3 bases from J, the gap between germline ends came to 10 bases. This CDR3 spans 13 amino acids. In DNA, the CDR3 is TGTGCCAGCAGTCTACAGGGATACTATGGCTACACCTTC. As protein: CASSLQGYYGYTF.

The chain couples TRBV7-3 to TRBJ2-1, with TRBD1 matching 8 bases. Germline lookup yields CDR1 SGHTA and CDR2 FQGTGA. The CDR3 length is 17 residues. Losses at the gene ends were 0 bases for V and 2 bases for J; bases not matched to a gene: 6. CDR3 amino acids: CASSLTAAGGPYNEQFF. DNA of the CDR3: TGTGCCAGCAGCTTAACGGCGGCAGGGGGCCCCTACAATGAGCAGTTCTTC.

The V gene is TRBV7-3, the J gene TRBJ1-6; TRBD1 matches at 7 bases. The trim removed 5 bases at V and 9 bases at J, leaving 7 bases unmatched. This CDR3 has 14 amino acids. The germline V gene encodes CDR1 SGHTA and CDR2 FQGTGA. The CDR3 DNA reads TGTGCCAGCAGCCAGGGACAGCCGGGTTCACCCCTCCACTTT. It specifies CASSQGQPGSPLHF.

V and J are TRBV6-1 and TRBJ2-7, with D perhaps matching TRBD1 (6 bases). The germline V gene encodes CDR1 MNHNS and CDR2 SASEGT. This CDR3 comprises 15 residues. Trimming shortened V by 3 bases and J by 0 bases, and 12 bases separated the two germline ends. The CDR3 spells CASSDPQGYSYEQYV. The CDR3 coding sequence is TGTGCCAGCAGTGATCCACAGGGTTACTCCTACGAGCAGTACGTC.

The chain has TRBV7-3 and TRBJ2-5; D is perhaps TRBD1 (6 bases). CDR1 is SGHTA and CDR2 is FQGTGA in the germline V gene. Trimming left V 5 bases short and J 5 bases short, with 15 bases between. This CDR3 comprises 14 residues. Written as DNA, the CDR3 is TGTGCCAGCAGCACCCGAGGGGGACGGGAGACCCAGTACTTC. This sequence encodes CASSTRGGRETQYF.

This sequence joins TRBV7-2 and TRBJ1-5; D gene ambiguous. Germline V lookup: CDR1 SGHTA, CDR2 FQGNSA. V was trimmed by 1 base and J by 3 bases, leaving 13 bases between them. CDR3 length equals 16 residues. The CDR3 DNA follows: TGTGCCAGCAGCTTAGGTAATCAGATTTCCAATCAGCCCCAGCATTTT. Its protein is CASSLGNQISNQPQHF.

The V gene is TRBV7-9, the J gene TRBJ1-6, with 10 bases lining up with TRBD1. Germline assignment: CDR1 SEHNR and CDR2 FQNEAQ (reference sequence). The CDR3 has 18 amino acids. Trimming cost V 5 bases and J 10 bases; bases outside gene matches: 17. CDR3 DNA: TGTGCCAGCAGCCCAGGGAGGACAGGGGGATCGGATGGATCACCCCTCCACTTT. Protein sequence: CASSPGRTGGSDGSPLHF.

This clone has at least ten counts. CDR3 loop: CASSQDDRETQYF. CDR3 nucleotides: TGTGCCAGCAGTCAAGACGATAGGGAGACCCAGTACTTC. V gene TRBV12-3 or TRBV12-4 combines with J gene TRBJ2-5; D unclear. The CDR3 sequence is 13 residues long. V lost 5 bases to trimming and J lost 5 bases, with 12 bases between them.